The TCR beta chain described here comes from a study of cytomegalovirus exposure and HLA in healthy donors. Overall study context: Around 76% of 398 genotyped donors fell in the Caucasian-associated ancestry cluster.

Broader study findings: For presence/absence analyses, sequencing depth was assumed to be roughly uniform across donors. Further analysis was carried out later, and it showed several of the most significant clusters appearing linked to common viral pathogens.

As regards this clone: Its target is not known.

V was cut by 4 bases and J by 3 bases, with 11 bases left in between. The CDR3 covers 14 residues. Germline V gene data show CDR1 as SNHLY and CDR2 as FYNNEI. PCR employed 60 Vbeta and 13 Jbeta primers. The protocol was immunoSEQ multiplex PCR, while the TCRdb copy is restricted to in-frame clones and leaves out a portion. The profile shows under 150,000 clones, 80% to 90% of them singletons. The material sequenced was PBMCs. The chain uses TRBV2 and TRBJ2-3; D unresolved. The sequence was obtained from a young woman in good health and CMV-seronegative. CDR3 region: CASSVSWSTDTQYF. For the CDR3, the DNA is TGTGCCAGCAGTGTAAGTTGGAGTACAGATACGCAGTATTTT.